The 5 T cell receptor beta chains below come from one sample, sequenced in a study of CD8 T cells in ankylosing spondylitis. TCRdb processed the 5' RACE reads anew with MiXCR; each CDR3 protein has one entry. This sample has about 240,000 distinct CDR3 sequences, with around 9.1% found just once. Sequenced sample: blood, either unsorted or a sorted T cell fraction (not recorded which). These receptors all come from a male donor with ankylosing spondylitis or in good health (not recorded which).

Comments on this clonotype: A read error may be the cause here, since a much bigger clone is one base away. The rearrangement uses TRBV6-1 and TRBJ1-6; 10 positions agree with TRBD1. The CDR3 is 15 residues long. Germline values: CDR1 MNHNS, CDR2 SASEGT. The CDR3 DNA reads as TGTGCCAGCAGGGACAGGGGGAAATATAATTCACCCCTCCTCTTT. Amino acid sequence: CASRDRGKYNSPLLF.

This clonotype was recorded many times. This sequence joins TRBV13 and TRBJ1-1; TRBD1 agrees at 7 bases. The germline CDR1 and CDR2 sequences are PRHDT and FYEKMQ (reference sequence). With 3 bases clipped from V and 5 bases from J, the junction kept 9 bases outside the gene matches. The length of the CDR3 is 15 residues. The CDR3 here is CASSFDRVRGTEAFF. Written as DNA, the CDR3 is TGTGCCAGCAGCTTCGACAGGGTGCGAGGGACTGAAGCTTTCTTT. Filled out from reference TRBV13 and TRBJ1-1, the complete variable domain reads AAGVIQSPRHLIKEKRETATLKCYPIPRHDTVYWYQQGPGQDPQFLISFYEKMQSDKGSIPDRFSAQQFSDYHSELNMSSLELGDSALYFCASSFDRVRGTEAFFGQGTRLTVV.

This clonotype was counted ten times or more. J is TRBJ1-2 and V is TRBV12-3 or TRBV12-4; D gene uncertain. The V and J ends lost 3 bases and 2 bases respectively, with 7 bases between them. The CDR3 extends over 13 amino acids. The CDR3 loop reads CASSFPRNYGYTF. The DNA of the CDR3 is TGTGCCAGCAGTTTCCCGAGAAACTATGGCTACACCTTC.

Worth noting for this clonotype: It may be a read error: a sequence one base away is much more abundant. The gene calls are TRBV2 and TRBJ1-1, with TRBD1 as a possible D gene (5 bases). This CDR3 is built from 11 residues. Looked up from germline, CDR1 is SNHLY and CDR2 is FYNNEI. The CDR3 region has the DNA TGTGTCAGATGGGGGGGAACTGAAGCTTTCTTT. Translation: CVRWGGTEAFF.

This clonotype was recorded many times. V usage is TRBV20-1 and J usage is TRBJ2-5; 7 nucleotides line up with TRBD2. CDR1 is DFQATT and CDR2 is SNEGSKA in the germline V gene (reference sequence). Trimming took 2 bases from V and 5 from J; bases not matched to a gene: 8. The CDR3 runs 14 residues. The CDR3 region is CSARNPSGGETQYF. The CDR3 DNA follows: TGCAGTGCTAGAAACCCGTCGGGGGGTGAGACCCAGTACTTC.